This TCR beta chain appears in the sequencing data of a study of T cells expressing NK-cell markers. Findings of the study overall: In a few donors, these clonotypes also led the CD3+CD56-NKG2C+ fraction.

This CDR3 spans 13 amino acids. Germline assignment: CDR1 MNHEY and CDR2 SVGEGT. TCRdb reanalyzed the 5' RACE reads and collapses them to one entry per CDR3 protein, without DNA. This repertoire comprises 550,000 to 600,000 distinct CDR3 sequences; its ten largest clones make up 3.5% to 4.5%. Regarding this clonotype: Its specificity is not known.

The genes are TRBV6-2 or TRBV6-3 and TRBJ2-1; TCRdb indicates TRBD2, and absent DNA this call remains unverified. The sequence came from a man between 18 and 29 years old in good health. The material sequenced was blood T cells: a sorted CD56 or NKG2C T cell subset, CD4+ or CD8+ T cells, or bulk PBMC T cells (not recorded which). CDR3 region: CATAAQRGGEQFF.